This TCR beta chain was sequenced in a study of molecular identifiers for immune sequencing clone quantification. The table lists this clonotype with a few counts. Its antigen is as yet unknown. The study's findings and limits: For highly expanded clones, sizes could be underestimated when identical TCR molecules share a barcode.

Germline V gene sequence: CDR1 LGHNA, CDR2 YNFKEQ. Trimming stripped 1 base from V and 5 bases from J, with 11 bases between. The CDR3 runs to 14 residues. A single record per CDR3 protein comes from TCRdb applying MiXCR to the PCR reads. The repertoire has fewer than 350,000 distinct CDR3 sequences, 20% to 25% of them found once; the top ten carry approximately 0.85%. The chain uses TRBV4-2 and TRBJ1-1, with D perhaps TRBD1 (6 bases). Sequencing input: naive CD8+ T cells from blood, with Jurkat cell RNA spiked in. Subset meaning: FACS-sorted CD8+CD4-CCR7+CD45RA+ naive T cells. This TCR was recovered from a human donor in good health. Some libraries in this study had Jurkat cell RNA spiked in. The CDR3 DNA is TGTGCCAGCAGCCAAGTTGGGGGCACTACTGAAGCTTTCTTT. Its protein is CASSQVGGTTEAFF.